Detailed here is one T cell receptor (beta chain). The antigen remains unidentified. Autologous stem cell transplantation was followed by relapse in every patient, and brentuximab vedotin exposure varied. Best responses were complete response, partial response or progressive disease. The protocol was immunoSEQ multiplex PCR, while the TCRdb copy is restricted to in-frame clones and leaves out a portion. The sample records around 36,000 clones, over 80% being singletons. The data originate from a study of PD-1 blockade in classical Hodgkin lymphoma. For the study at large: The nivolumab dose that patients received was 3 mg/kg, given intravenously every 2 weeks. Study results and limitations: Newly diagnosed patients had diversity similar to the baseline diversity of complete responders.

The germline CDR1 and CDR2 sequences are LNHDA and SQIVND (reference sequence). With 6 bases clipped from V and 3 bases from J, the junction kept 11 bases outside the gene matches. The CDR3 runs 16 residues. The receptor was isolated from a human donor with classical Hodgkin lymphoma. The chain joins TRBV19 to TRBJ1-2; TRBD1 matches 9 bases. The sample here was peripheral blood mononuclear cells (PBMCs), taken at baseline. As DNA, the CDR3 is TGTGCCAGTAGAAAAAGGACAGGGGACGAGGACTATGGCTACACCTTC. As protein: CASRKRTGDEDYGYTF.